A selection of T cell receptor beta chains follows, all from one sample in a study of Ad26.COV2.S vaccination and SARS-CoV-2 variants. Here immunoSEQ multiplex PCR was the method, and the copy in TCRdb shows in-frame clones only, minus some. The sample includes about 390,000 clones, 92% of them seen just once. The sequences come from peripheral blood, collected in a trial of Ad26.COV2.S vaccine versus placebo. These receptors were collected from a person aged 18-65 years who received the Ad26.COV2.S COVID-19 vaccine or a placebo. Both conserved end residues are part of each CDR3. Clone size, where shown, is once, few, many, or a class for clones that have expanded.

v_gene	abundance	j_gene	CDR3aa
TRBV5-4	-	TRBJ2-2	CASSSGVNTGELFF
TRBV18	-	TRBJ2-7	CASSPPIYSGGEQYF
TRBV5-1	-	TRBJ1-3	CASSPGQGGDTIYF
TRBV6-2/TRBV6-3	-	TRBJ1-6	CASSYGRDRGNSPLHF
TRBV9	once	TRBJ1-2	CASSVGAIPKGYTF
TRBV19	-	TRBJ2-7	CASNDPGQSYEQYF
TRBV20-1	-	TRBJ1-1	CSASRGNTEAFF
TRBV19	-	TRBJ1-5	CASSIAQGLYQPQHF
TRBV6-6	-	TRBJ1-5	CASSYGGEGNQPQHF
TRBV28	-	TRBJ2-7	CASSSDPYEQYF
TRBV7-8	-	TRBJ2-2	CASSSDPGLGTGELFF
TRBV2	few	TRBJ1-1	CASSAGSGMITEAFF
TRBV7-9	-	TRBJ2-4	CASSLPDGALDIQYF
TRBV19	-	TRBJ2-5	CASSISSTGKETQYF
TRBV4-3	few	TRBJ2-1	CASSRTLAGQYNEQFF
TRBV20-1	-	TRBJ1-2	CSALNRGGYTF
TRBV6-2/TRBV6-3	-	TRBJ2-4	CASSTTLAGLAKNIQYF
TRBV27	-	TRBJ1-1	CASSYGGTEAFF
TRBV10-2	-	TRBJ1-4	CASSVRGREKLFF
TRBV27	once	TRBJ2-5	CASSPLVGETQYF
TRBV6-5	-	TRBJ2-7	CASRREGIFDEQYF
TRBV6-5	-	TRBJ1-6	CASSYQEGTYNSPLHF
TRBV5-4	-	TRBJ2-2	CASSPKLAGDTGELFF
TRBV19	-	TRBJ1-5	CASSIDRGQPQHF
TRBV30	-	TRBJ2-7	CAWSLQGALDEQYF
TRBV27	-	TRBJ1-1	CASSHGTAEAFF
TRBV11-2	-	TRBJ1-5	CASSSTHSAPGYSNQPQHF
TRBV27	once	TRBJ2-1	CASSLYVLNNEQFF
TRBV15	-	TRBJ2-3	CATSRPPGLAVWRPTDTQYF
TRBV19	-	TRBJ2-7	CASSISGTYEQYF
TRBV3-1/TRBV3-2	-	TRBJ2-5	CASSHQETQYF
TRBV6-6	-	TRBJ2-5	CASSYSPGSETQYF
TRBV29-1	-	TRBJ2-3	CSVQRLAQSTDTQYF
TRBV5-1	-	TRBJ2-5	CASSPAGGKETQYF
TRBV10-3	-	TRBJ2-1	CAIRRAGGPYNEQFF
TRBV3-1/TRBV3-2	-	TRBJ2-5	CASSQVALQTQYF
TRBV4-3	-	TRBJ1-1	CASSRTVLRYLLPRDMNTEAFF
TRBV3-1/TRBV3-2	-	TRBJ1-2	CASSQVNPLQGASGYTF
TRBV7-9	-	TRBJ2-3	CASSSRGMHTDTQYF
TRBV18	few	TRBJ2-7	CASSPGTTSYEQYF
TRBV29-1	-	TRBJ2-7	CSVEQGRYEQYF
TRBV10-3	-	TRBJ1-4	CAISDGVGGFGKEKLFF
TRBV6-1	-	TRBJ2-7	CASSEAPKGYEQYF
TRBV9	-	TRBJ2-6	CASSPLASGANVLTF
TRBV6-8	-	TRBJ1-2	CASSYRQGFTWGYTF
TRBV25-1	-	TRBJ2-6	CASAYPGTGANVLTF
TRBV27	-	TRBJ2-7	CASSLAGALSYEQYF
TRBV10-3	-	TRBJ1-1	CAISRTGNTEAFF
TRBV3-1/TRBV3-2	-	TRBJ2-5	CASSQEGGETQYF
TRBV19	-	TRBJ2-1	CASSISRVTDEQFF
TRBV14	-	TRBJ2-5	CASSQDGYQETQYF
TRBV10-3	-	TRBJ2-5	CAIRQGSQETQYF
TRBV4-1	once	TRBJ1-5	CASSQVGTGEVDGQPQHF
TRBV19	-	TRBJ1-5	CASSMSSSPGQPQHF
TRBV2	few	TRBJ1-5	CASTRVRNQPQHF
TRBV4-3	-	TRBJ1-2	CASSTTQGVGYGYTF
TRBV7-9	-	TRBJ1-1	CASSEELFRGAEAFF
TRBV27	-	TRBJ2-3	CASSSMGQGANTQYF
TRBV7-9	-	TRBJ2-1	CASSLGINEQFF